What follows are 9 T cell receptor beta chains derived from one specimen sequenced in a study of T cell clones after liver transplantation. Measured with immunoSEQ multiplex PCR; TCRdb has only the in-frame clones, and not every one. The sample holds nearly 55,000 clones; roughly 80% are singletons and the top ten take approximately 8%. This specimen was CD4+ T cells from blood, taken before liver transplant. The receptors were sampled from a human donor who received a liver transplant.

There are a few counts of this clone. The rearrangement joins TRBV5-4 to TRBJ2-7; a weak D match, TRBD1 (6 bases). CDR1 SGHNT and CDR2 YYREEE come from the germline V gene (reference sequence). The CDR3 runs 14 residues. The ends were cut back, 3 bases at V and 5 bases at J, with 15 bases in the middle. This CDR3 reads CASSSPDRYHEQYF. The CDR3 region has the DNA TGTGCCAGCAGCTCCCCCGACAGGTATCACGAGCAGTACTTC.

The chain carries TRBV18 and TRBJ1-2; D not resolved. The V gene lost 2 bases and the J gene lost 8 bases, with 15 bases spanning the gap. The CDR3 spans 14 residues. Germline V lookup: CDR1 KGHSH, CDR2 LQKENI. In DNA, the CDR3 is TGTGCCAGCTCACCATCAAACGGGCGCCGAGGCTACACCTTC. The encoded protein is CASSPSNGRRGYTF.

The rearrangement joins TRBV6-5 to TRBJ2-7; 7 bases line up with TRBD1. Germline CDR1 MNHEY, CDR2 SVGAGI. The V gene end was trimmed by 4 bases and the J gene end by 12 bases; junction bases not matched to a gene: 18. The CDR3 contains 15 residues. This CDR3 is CASSLQPGQPRRSYF. The CDR3 nucleotides read TGTGCCAGCAGTTTACAACCGGGACAGCCGCGGCGATCGTACTTC.

This sequence joins TRBV7-2 and TRBJ2-3, with TRBD2 identical over 10 bases. The CDR3 covers 19 residues. CDR1 is SGHTA, CDR2 FQGNSA, per germline. The V gene end was trimmed by 5 bases and the J gene end by 1 base; junction bases not matched to a gene: 15. The CDR3 region has the DNA TGTGCCAGCAGCCCTAGCGGGAGACTACTTCCTCTAGGCACAGATACGCAGTATTTT. Amino acid sequence: CASSPSGRLLPLGTDTQYF.

This clone was seen more than once but under ten times. This sequence joins TRBV4-3 and TRBJ1-1; D not certain. Germline-derived CDR1 and CDR2 are LGHNA and YSLEER. This CDR3 has 13 residues. V was cut by 4 bases and J by 2 bases, with 8 bases left in between. The CDR3 sequence is CASSRDYNTEAFF. The CDR3 DNA sequence: TGCGCCAGCAGCCGAGATTACAACACTGAAGCTTTCTTT.

Many counts were recorded for this clone. CDR3 region: CASSLSGGPHYGYTF. DNA of the CDR3: TGTGCCAGCAGCTTGTCGGGGGGGCCCCACTATGGCTACACCTTC. The chain has TRBV5-4 and TRBJ1-2; D is perhaps TRBD1 (6 bases). Looked up from germline, CDR1 is SGHNT and CDR2 is YYREEE (reference sequence). CDR3 length equals 15 residues. Between the trimmed V and J ends, which lost 1 base and 3 bases, there was a span of 13 bases.

This rearrangement joins TRBV6-5 to TRBJ2-2; 9 nucleotides agree with TRBD1. V was clipped by 6 bases and J by 8 bases; unmatched bases: 7. This CDR3 has 14 residues. Germline V gene sequence: CDR1 MNHEY, CDR2 SVGAGI. In nucleotides, the CDR3 is TGTGCCAGCAGGGTACAGGGGGCAGCAGGGGAGCTGTTTTTT. Translation: CASRVQGAAGELFF.

The V and J genes are TRBV4-2 and TRBJ2-1; 11 bases match TRBD2. The V gene end was trimmed by 5 bases and the J gene end by 5 bases; junction bases not matched to a gene: 5. The CDR3 runs 15 residues. Germline CDR1 and CDR2: LGHNA and YNFKEQ. CDR3 DNA sequence: TGTGCCAGCAGCTCCGGGACTAGCGGAGACAATGAGCAGTTCTTC. Translated, it gives CASSSGTSGDNEQFF.

The chain combines TRBV6-5 with TRBJ2-2; tentatively, D is TRBD1 or TRBD2 (5 bases each). V was shortened by 6 bases and J by 8 bases, with 16 bases between the two germline ends. From germline, CDR1 is MNHEY and CDR2 SVGAGI. The CDR3 is 14 amino acids. The CDR3 DNA follows: TGTGCCAGCAGACTCACGTTCGGGGCGGGGGAGCTGTTTTTT. Protein product: CASRLTFGAGELFF.